What follows is one TCR beta chain and its context. Other DNA sequences in the sample encode the same CDR3. This sample was taken from a study of cytomegalovirus exposure and HLA in healthy donors. Vbeta (60) and Jbeta (13) primers were used in the PCR. The protocol was immunoSEQ multiplex PCR, while the TCRdb copy is restricted to in-frame clones and leaves out a portion. The sample yields 60,000 to 75,000 clones, roughly 74% seen once. The V gene's germline CDR1 is LNHDA and CDR2 SQIVND (reference sequence). The germline V and J ends were trimmed by 4 bases and 1 base, with 7 bases remaining between them. This CDR3 contains 13 residues.

Source material: PBMCs. The rearrangement joins TRBV19 to TRBJ1-1; D not resolved. The receptor was isolated from a woman between 55 and 75 years old in good health and CMV-seropositive. The CDR3 sequence: CASSKTRNTEAFF. CDR3 sequence (DNA): TGTGCCAGTAGTAAGACAAGGAACACTGAAGCTTTCTTT.